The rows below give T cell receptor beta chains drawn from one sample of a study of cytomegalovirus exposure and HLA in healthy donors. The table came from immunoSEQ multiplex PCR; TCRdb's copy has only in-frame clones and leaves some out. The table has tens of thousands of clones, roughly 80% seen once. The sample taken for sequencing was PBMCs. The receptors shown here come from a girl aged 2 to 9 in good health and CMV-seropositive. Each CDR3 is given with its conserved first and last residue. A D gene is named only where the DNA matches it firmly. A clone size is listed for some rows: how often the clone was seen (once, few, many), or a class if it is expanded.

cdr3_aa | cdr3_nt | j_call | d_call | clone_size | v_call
CASKKDGGMADTQYF | TGCGCCAGCAAAAAGGACGGGGGAATGGCAGATACGCAGTATTTT | TRBJ2-3 | . | . | TRBV5-1
CASSQDRGYGYTF | TGCGCCAGCAGCCAAGACCGAGGGTATGGCTACACCTTC | TRBJ1-2 | . | . | TRBV4-3
CASSLAAHSQLNTEAFF | TGCGCCAGCAGCTTGGCCGCACACAGTCAATTGAACACTGAAGCTTTCTTT | TRBJ1-1 | . | . | TRBV5-1
CASSPRLGQGEDTEAFF | TGTGCCAGCAGCCCTAGGCTAGGACAGGGGGAAGACACTGAAGCTTTCTTT | TRBJ1-1 | TRBD1 | . | TRBV5-4
CASSSTGDPSTDTQYF | TGTGCCAGCAGTTCAACAGGTGACCCTAGCACAGATACGCAGTATTTT | TRBJ2-3 | . | . | TRBV6-6
CASSHPLSNHYEQYF | TGTGCCAGCAGTCACCCACTGTCCAACCACTACGAGCAGTACTTC | TRBJ2-7 | . | . | TRBV6-5
CASSFGFLNTEAFF | TGTGCCAGCAGCTTCGGTTTTCTGAACACTGAAGCTTTCTTT | TRBJ1-1 | . | once | TRBV5-6
CASSIEGANNEQFF | TGTGCCAGTAGTATCGAGGGGGCTAACAATGAGCAGTTCTTC | TRBJ2-1 | TRBD1 | . | TRBV19
CASSAKLAGLVNEQFF | TGTGCCAGCAGCGCCAAACTAGCGGGTCTTGTTAATGAGCAGTTCTTC | TRBJ2-1 | TRBD2 | . | TRBV9
CASSSENGQYEQYF | TGTGCCAGCAGCTCCGAAAATGGACAGTACGAGCAGTACTTC | TRBJ2-7 | . | . | TRBV11-3
CASSQVKRLYEQFF | TGCGCCAGCAGCCAAGTTAAGCGCCTCTATGAGCAGTTCTTC | TRBJ2-1 | . | few | TRBV4-1
CASSSEGGGNQPQHF | TGTGCCAGCAGTTCCGAGGGGGGGGGCAATCAGCCCCAGCATTTT | TRBJ1-5 | . | . | TRBV28
CASSQEGGGAGGMDTQYF | TGCGCCAGCAGCCAAGAAGGGGGGGGTGCGGGGGGCATGGATACGCAGTATTTT | TRBJ2-3 | TRBD2 | . | TRBV4-3
CSVGSYFGTGNEKLFF | TGCAGCGTTGGAAGCTATTTTGGGACAGGGAATGAAAAACTGTTTTTT | TRBJ1-4 | TRBD1 | . | TRBV29-1
CASSLFFRTGADTQYF | TGTGCCAGCAGCTTATTTTTTAGGACGGGAGCGGATACGCAGTATTTT | TRBJ2-3 | . | . | TRBV7-9
CAWSPPSSYNSPLHF | TGTGCCTGGAGTCCCCCCAGCTCCTATAATTCACCCCTCCACTTT | TRBJ1-6 | . | . | TRBV30
CAWSPPFLGVGEQFF | TGTGCCTGGAGTCCCCCTTTCTTAGGGGTAGGTGAGCAGTTCTTC | TRBJ2-1 | . | . | TRBV30
CASSRDSQTSGSPYEQYF | TGTGCCAGCAGCCGGGACTCTCAGACTAGCGGGAGTCCCTACGAGCAGTACTTC | TRBJ2-7 | TRBD2 | . | TRBV4-2
CASSRTGGYQPQHF | TGTGCCAGCAGTAGGACAGGGGGCTATCAGCCCCAGCATTTT | TRBJ1-5 | TRBD1 | . | TRBV27
CASLGVSAGTFTDTQYF | TGTGCCAGTCTAGGGGTTTCAGCGGGCACGTTCACAGATACGCAGTATTTT | TRBJ2-3 | . | . | TRBV7-9
CASSAAGGPKETQYF | TGTGCCAGCAGCGCAGCGGGAGGGCCGAAAGAGACCCAGTACTTC | TRBJ2-5 | TRBD2 | . | TRBV7-9
CASSLEQLNTEAFF | TGCGCCAGCAGCTTGGAACAGCTGAACACTGAAGCTTTCTTT | TRBJ1-1 | . | . | TRBV5-1
CASSSAGADTQYF | TGTGCCAGCAGCTCCGCCGGGGCAGATACGCAGTATTTT | TRBJ2-3 | . | . | TRBV5-6
CASSPQYNQPQHF | TGTGCCAGCAGCCCACAGTACAATCAGCCCCAGCATTTT | TRBJ1-5 | . | . | TRBV7-2
CASSQELADSYEQYF | TGCGCCAGCAGCCAAGAATTAGCGGACTCCTACGAGCAGTACTTC | TRBJ2-7 | . | . | TRBV4-3
CSARQNEKLFF | TGCAGTGCTCGACAGAACGAAAAACTGTTTTTT | TRBJ1-4 | . | few | TRBV20-1
CASSLKTANTEAFF | TGTGCCAGCAGTTTAAAGACAGCGAACACTGAAGCTTTCTTT | TRBJ1-1 | . | . | TRBV6-1
CASSFTSAYNEQFF | TGTGCCAGCAGTTTTACTAGCGCCTACAATGAGCAGTTCTTC | TRBJ2-1 | TRBD2 | once | TRBV27
CASSGGFGTGGTNEQFF | TGTGCCAGCAGTGGGGGGTTCGGGACAGGGGGAACCAATGAGCAGTTCTTC | TRBJ2-1 | TRBD1 | once | TRBV2
CASSQRGGTYEQYF | TGCGCCAGCAGCCAGCGCGGGGGTACCTACGAGCAGTACTTC | TRBJ2-7 | TRBD2 | few | TRBV4-1
CASSPDRGLDTQYF | TGTGCCAGCTCACCGGACAGGGGGCTTGATACGCAGTATTTT | TRBJ2-3 | TRBD1 | . | TRBV18
CASSEGAGANVLTF | TGTGCCAGCAGCGAGGGGGCTGGGGCCAACGTCCTGACTTTC | TRBJ2-6 | . | medium-sized | TRBV5-6
CAWSRGGLEAFF | TGTGCCTGGAGTCGGGGGGGCTTGGAAGCTTTCTTT | TRBJ1-1 | . | . | TRBV30
CASTEGVLRDTQYF | TGTGCCAGCACGGAGGGCGTCCTCCGGGATACGCAGTATTTT | TRBJ2-3 | . | . | TRBV6-5
CASSFQQGSGNTIYF | TGCGCCAGCAGTTTCCAACAGGGCTCTGGAAACACCATATATTTT | TRBJ1-3 | . | . | TRBV5-1
CATRKRDTGDPEQYF | TGTGCCACCCGGAAACGGGACACCGGAGATCCCGAGCAGTACTTC | TRBJ2-7 | . | . | TRBV6-5
CASSLTRQNQPQHF | TGTGCCAGCAGTTTGACGAGGCAAAATCAGCCCCAGCATTTT | TRBJ1-5 | . | . | TRBV27
CAWKRNYGYTF | TGTGCCTGGAAGAGGAACTATGGCTACACCTTC | TRBJ1-2 | . | . | TRBV30
CASSQESAGFHSGGANVLTF | TGCGCCAGCAGCCAAGAGTCGGCAGGGTTCCACTCAGGAGGGGCCAACGTCCTGACTTTC | TRBJ2-6 | . | . | TRBV4-1
CASMNQAPGGYGYTF | TGTGCCAGCATGAACCAGGCACCCGGGGGATATGGCTACACCTTC | TRBJ1-2 | . | . | TRBV2
CAWSHLSWREGRNEQFF | TGTGCCTGGAGTCACCTCAGTTGGCGGGAGGGCCGGAATGAGCAGTTCTTC | TRBJ2-1 | TRBD2 | . | TRBV30
CASSQGQFNEQFF | TGCGCCAGCAGCCAGGGACAGTTCAATGAGCAGTTCTTC | TRBJ2-1 | TRBD1 | . | TRBV5-1
CASSLLMGTGKLFF | TGCGCCAGCAGCCTATTGATGGGGACAGGCAAACTGTTTTTT | TRBJ1-4 | TRBD1 | . | TRBV5-1
CATSRAQTQYF | TGTGCCACCAGCAGGGCACAGACCCAGTACTTC | TRBJ2-5 | . | once | TRBV15
CASSQAVAGLWEQFF | TGCGCCAGCAGCCAAGCTGTAGCGGGACTATGGGAGCAGTTCTTC | TRBJ2-1 | TRBD2 | . | TRBV4-1